This T cell receptor (beta chain) was retrieved from a study of PD-1 blockade in classical Hodgkin lymphoma (dated by TCRdb to about 2020). In the study overall: Nivolumab dosing was 3 mg/kg intravenously every 2 weeks, continuing until either disease progression or unacceptable toxicity. A peripheral blood immune signature of response to PD-1 blockade in classical Hodgkin lymphoma was defined using TCR beta sequencing and CyTOF. What the work shows at the level of the full study, not this receptor alone: The study was restricted to a single clinical trial cohort, and the causes of repertoire differences, possibly disease activity or prior therapy, were left undefined. By C4D1, a significant rise was seen in CD4+ TCR diversity but not in CD8+ TCR diversity (p=0.0027 vs p=0.16), and the rise was most apparent among complete responders (p=0.02). Baseline TCR diversity was reported to be lower in newly diagnosed patients than in healthy donors, and even lower in relapsed/refractory patients. Lower diversity was observed in patients in whom nivolumab was started less than 1 year after ASCT, and these patients were excluded from later analyses so that confounding by immune reconstitution would be avoided. Among trial patients, those achieving complete response had baseline diversity similar to that of newly diagnosed patients, while diversity was significantly lower in partial responders and progressors.

The intended sense of this specimen's time point label: cycle 2 day 1 (C2D1) of nivolumab. Relapse after autologous stem cell transplantation had occurred in all trial patients, and cohorts A, B and C were distinguished by prior brentuximab vedotin exposure. The trial cohort was composed of approximately 56 patients with relapsed/refractory classical Hodgkin lymphoma, for whom complete response, partial response or progressive disease was recorded as best overall response. Single-agent nivolumab was administered to trial patients in the multi-cohort phase II CheckMate 205 trial. An independent review committee assessed best overall response by applying the 2007 International Working Group response criteria. Trial PBMCs were collected immediately before nivolumab initiation (C1D1) and during therapy at cycle 2 day 1 and cycle 4 day 1. Peripheral blood was collected in 8 mL Vacutainer Cell Preparation Tubes, from which PBMCs were isolated by centrifugation and then cryopreserved.

Genomic DNA was extracted with the Qiagen DNeasy kit from unsorted PBMCs and from negatively selected CD4+ and CD8+ fractions. Amplification of TCR beta CDR3 regions was done by immunoSEQ multiplex PCR with primers that anneal to V and J segments. A synthetic immune receptor repertoire was used to minimize amplification bias, and any remaining bias was removed computationally after sequencing. From the authors' description of their analysis: Repertoire diversity was quantified as the Shannon entropy index using custom Python scripts. Unsorted, CD4+ and CD8+ repertoires were analyzed separately, except in combined analyses where CD4+ and CD8+ sequences were merged in silico. A clone counted as expanded when the clone's frequency after treatment rose at least 2-fold relative to C1D1, and clones undetected at baseline were given a pseudocount of 0.5. Clones with 0 or 1 copy at C1D1 were defined as singleton clones, while clones with 2 or more copies were defined as non-singleton clones. Clones expanded in unsorted samples were labelled as CD4+, CD8+ or unknown by matching protein sequences in sorted samples from the same patient. Wilcoxon tests on paired samples were used to test changes in diversity from C1D1 to C4D1. What TCRdb holds here is the immuneACCESS table cut down to in-frame rearrangements. Part of the clones is not present; checked against another copy, under half of the missing clones reflect an unresolved V gene, and the others are unexplained. V and J calls and clone size follow that table, whereas D and trimming were derived from the DNA. The sample table shows some 41,000 clones, and 70% to 90% are seen once. The biggest ten clones account for roughly 6% of the sample.

There are a few counts of this clone. The antigen this receptor binds is unknown. Base qualities were left out, and no much larger clone turns up one base away. Per the germline V gene, MDHEN is the CDR1 and SYDVKM is the CDR2. The cysteine opens and the phenylalanine closes a CDR3 of 12 amino acids. The kept DNA is CDR3 alone, 36 bases in frame from the first base. Trimming takes 3 bases from V and 8 bases from J, and the germline ends sit 10 bases apart. Material: peripheral blood mononuclear cells (PBMCs), obtained before the second cycle of nivolumab. The receptor was isolated from a human donor with classical Hodgkin lymphoma. The chain is made from TRBV28 and TRBJ1-2; no D gene can be assigned with confidence. The DNA is as follows: TGTGCCAGCAGTTTTAGGCGGATAGGCTACACCTTC. Translated, it gives CASSFRRIGYTF.